This TCR beta chain was documented in a study of blood T cell repertoires in COVID-19. The overall study: From the United States, Italy and Spain came samples of acute and convalescent COVID-19.

V lost 3 bases and J 0 bases, leaving 9 bases between the germline ends. The CDR3 consists of 15 residues. In germline, CDR1 is SGHRS, CDR2 YFSETQ. Assay: immunoSEQ multiplex PCR; the TCRdb copy retains only in-frame clones and omits some. The sample holds tens of thousands of clones; 75% to 90% are singletons and the top ten take roughly an eighth. The sequenced material came from peripheral blood. The TCR was taken from a man between 65 and 79 years old with acute or convalescent COVID-19. The rearrangement joins TRBV5-1 to TRBJ2-2, with D perhaps matching TRBD1 (6 bases). The CDR3 nucleotides read TGCGCCAGCAGCTACGACAGGCCGAACACCGGGGAGCTGTTTTTT. Encoded protein: CASSYDRPNTGELFF.